A selection of T cell receptor beta chains follows, all from one sample in a study of CD8 T cells in ankylosing spondylitis. TCRdb recomputed calls from the 5' RACE reads with MiXCR, one row per CDR3 protein. Found here are around 160,000 distinct CDR3 sequences, roughly 12% of them singletons; the top ten hold about 27%. Sequences were obtained from blood, either unsorted or a sorted T cell fraction (not recorded which). All receptors come from a male donor with ankylosing spondylitis or in good health (not recorded which). Each CDR3 is given with its conserved first and last residue. D genes are given only for firm matches. Clone size is not always given. Where it is, it says once, few, many or a class for expanded clones.

cdr3_aa cdr3_nt j_call clone_size d_call v_call cdr3_length
CASSLQGQGTDTQYF TGCGCCAGCAGCTTGCAAGGCCAGGGCACAGATACGCAGTATTTT TRBJ2-3 - - TRBV5-1 15
CASSPGRSSNQPQHF TGTGCCAGCAGTCCTGGACGGTCTAGCAATCAGCCCCAGCATTTT TRBJ1-5 medium-sized - TRBV12-3/TRBV12-4 15
CSSEGRDTQYF TGCAGCTCCGAGGGAAGGGATACGCAGTATTTT TRBJ2-3 many - TRBV29-1 11
CASCPGTGVTYEQYF TGTGCCTCCTGCCCCGGGACAGGGGTGACCTACGAGCAGTACTTC TRBJ2-7 - TRBD1 TRBV3-1 15
CSVVSSTNTGELFF TGCAGCGTTGTTAGTTCGACGAACACCGGGGAGCTGTTTTTT TRBJ2-2 many - TRBV29-1 14
CASSPQTGQGTFGGYTF TGTGCCAGCAGCCCCCAAACCGGACAGGGGACCTTCGGTGGCTACACCTTC TRBJ1-2 - TRBD1 TRBV9 17
CASKGLKSGNTIYF TGTGCCAGCAAAGGCCTGAAATCTGGAAACACCATATATTTT TRBJ1-3 many - TRBV2 14
CASSLDSSSYNEQFF TGCGCCAGCAGCCTGGACAGCAGCTCCTACAATGAGCAGTTCTTC TRBJ2-1 many - TRBV5-1 15
CASSLTGGEQPQHF TGCGCCAGCAGCCTAACAGGGGGCGAGCAGCCCCAGCATTTT TRBJ1-5 many TRBD1 TRBV4-3 14
CSAGSDRENSQPQHF TGCAGTGCTGGGTCGGACAGGGAGAATAGTCAGCCCCAGCATTTT TRBJ1-5 many TRBD1 TRBV20-1 15
CASSPRLAGDKDTQYF TGTGCCAGCAGCCCCCGACTAGCGGGGGATAAAGATACGCAGTATTTT TRBJ2-3 many TRBD2 TRBV11-2 16
CASSYSRRSKGMTQHF TGTGCCAGCAGTTACTCAAGGAGGAGCAAGGGTATGACCCAGCATTTT TRBJ1-5 many - TRBV6-5 16